The clone carrying this T cell receptor (beta chain) was seen just once. Its antigen remains unknown. The data stem from a study of cytomegalovirus exposure and HLA in healthy donors. Study conclusions and caveats: Sequencing likely generated an artifact that appeared as a cluster of highly shared sequence variants. CMV serostatus was the sole immune exposure information available.

The PCR made use of 60 Vbeta and 13 Jbeta primers. Profiled with immunoSEQ multiplex PCR; TCRdb holds only in-frame clones, not every one. The repertoire consists of some 150,000 clones, with 70% occurring once and the leading ten covering 1.5% to 2%. Specimen: PBMCs. This TCR derives from a woman in her 30s in good health and CMV-seronegative.

The CDR3 DNA follows: TGTGCCACTAAGGGGGTACAGGCAGGAACCGGGGAGCTGTTTTTT. Encoded protein: CATKGVQAGTGELFF. This chain connects TRBV19 to TRBJ2-2, with TRBD1 as a possible D gene (6 bases). Germline V gene lookup returns CDR1 LNHDA and CDR2 SQIVND (reference sequence). The V and J ends lost 10 bases and 5 bases respectively, with 20 bases between them. This CDR3 spans 15 amino acids. Filled out from reference TRBV19 and TRBJ2-2, the complete variable domain reads DGGITQSPKYLFRKEGQNVTLSCEQNLNHDAMYWYRQDPGQGLRLIYYSQIVNDFQKGDIAEGYSVSREKKESFPLTVTSAQKNPTAFYLCATKGVQAGTGELFFGEGSRLTVL.